This TCR beta chain derives from a study of cytomegalovirus exposure and HLA in healthy donors. The PCR used 60 Vbeta and 13 Jbeta primers. This table comes from immunoSEQ multiplex PCR, and its TCRdb copy is limited to in-frame clones, with some not included. The data contain 100,000 to 140,000 clones, about 80% of them seen just once; the ten biggest clones take up around 7.4%. Note on this clone: The antigen is not known.

Study-wide points: Overall, approximately 150 TCR beta chains were annotated as cytomegalovirus-associated. Sequencing depth across donors, presence/absence analyses assumed, was roughly uniform.

The sample comprised PBMCs. This clonotype was sampled from a man between 25 and 39 years old in good health and CMV-seronegative.

CDR3 sequence reads: CASSTGGGWTGELFF. CDR3 nucleotides: TGTGCCAGTAGTACCGGGGGGGGTTGGACCGGGGAGCTGTTTTTT. The V call is TRBV19, the J call TRBJ2-2, with TRBD2 matching 8 bases. The V gene end was trimmed by 4 bases and the J gene end by 5 bases; junction bases not matched to a gene: 6. Germline CDR1 LNHDA, CDR2 SQIVND (reference sequence). The CDR3 contains 15 residues.